The T cell receptor beta chain described here comes from a study of blood T cells in healthy people across ages. Points from the study as a whole: When set beside aged donors, long-lived donors presented more naive CD4+ cells and higher diversity.

Of note for this clonotype: What it binds is not known.

The germline V gene has CDR1 SNHLY and CDR2 FYNNEI. The CDR3 loop spans 14 amino acids. Together with a sample-barcoded 5' primer, a J-beta primer mix was included in a second PCR lasting about 7 to 11 cycles. In TCRdb, the 5' RACE reads were re-called with MiXCR into one record per CDR3 protein. This sample has 600,000 to 800,000 distinct CDR3 sequences; roughly half occur once, and the top ten carry approximately 12%. This chain connects TRBV2 to TRBJ2-4; a possible D gene is TRBD2 (6 bases). TRBJ2-5 matches the DNA end more closely, so the J call is doubtful. Source material: blood. This TCR came from a woman older than 75 in good health. CDR3 sequence (DNA): TGTGCCAGCAGTGACGGGGGACGTCTAGGGACCCAGTACTTC. Protein sequence: CASSDGGRLGTQYF.